This TCR beta chain was captured by sequencing in a study of T cell responses to AZD1222 COVID-19 vaccine. The CDR3 runs to 16 residues. V dropped 0 bases and J dropped 3; count of bases not matched to a gene: 3. Per the germline V gene, CDR1 is SGHKS and CDR2 is YYEKEE (reference sequence). Using immunoSEQ multiplex PCR, the repertoire was profiled, and TCRdb retains in-frame clones only, with some absent. Here the sample spans approximately 89,000 clones, about 88% being singletons. V and J are TRBV5-5 and TRBJ2-2; the match to TRBD1 covers 9 bases. This receptor was taken from an adult in good health. The sample was peripheral blood, taken on day 0 of AZD1222 vaccination. CDR3 nucleotide sequence: TGTGCCAGCAGCTTGGAGGGACAGGGCCACACCGGGGAGCTGTTTTTT. The encoded protein is CASSLEGQGHTGELFF.